Described below is a single TCR beta chain sequence and its context. As yet, its antigen is unknown. At cycle 4 day 1, cycle 7 day 1, and baseline, blood was sampled. Germline loops: CDR1 LNHNV, CDR2 YYDKDF (reference sequence). This CDR3 region has 16 residues. J gave up 2 bases and V 4 bases, and 6 bases lay outside the gene matches. The entry originates in a study of OX40 agonist ivuxolimab in advanced cancers. Broader study findings: Normalized expansion of T-cell clones was also low for some nonresponders.

The assay was immunoSEQ multiplex PCR, and TCRdb's table has in-frame clones only and misses some. The sample yields some 67,000 clones, 85% seen once. This chain connects TRBV15 to TRBJ1-1; TRBD1 matches at 11 bases. Sequencing was performed on CD4+ or CD8+ T cells sorted from blood, taken in a trial of the OX40 agonist ivuxolimab. The TCR was taken from an adult with an advanced solid tumor such as melanoma, head and neck, liver or kidney cancer. The CDR3 coding sequence is TGTGCCACCAGCACGGGACAGGGGGGAGGTAACACTGAAGCTTTCTTT. It is translated as CATSTGQGGGNTEAFF.